One T cell receptor beta chain is described in this entry. Its antigen remains unidentified. One junction end does not reproduce the germline sequence, and a read error may be involved. A single record per CDR3 protein comes from TCRdb applying MiXCR to the RT-PCR reads. The sample lists around 530,000 distinct CDR3 sequences, 16% occurring once. The data were obtained in a study of response to subunit inactivated influenza vaccine. Findings of the study overall: Authors suggested each seasonal influenza vaccination recruits few new T cells.

The receptor was isolated from a man between 50 and 70 years old who received an inactivated influenza vaccine. Sequencing was performed on CD4+ T cells sorted from PBMCs, taken less than 30 months after vaccination.

Here the CDR3 reads CASSDLADGGCTF. The CDR3 nucleotides read TGTGCCAGCAGTGACTTGGCTGACGGTGGCTGCACCTTC. This chain joins TRBV6-4 and TRBJ1-2, with D uncertain. This CDR3 contains 13 residues. CDR1 is MRHNA, CDR2 SNTAGT, per germline.